This T cell receptor beta chain was sequenced in a study of human T cells and chemical hapten exposure. Study-level background: The study traced per-sample TCR yield variation mainly to small differences in pooled library volumes.

Whole-study findings and limits: The number of TCRs over 1 in 1000 frequency stayed unchanged after DPC.

It was the library that attached unique molecular identifiers to individual cDNA molecules. Original processing methods: Counts of TCRs in each sample centred on a median of about 96,000 and extended from around 25,000 to 690,000. TCRdb itself ran the 5' RACE reads through MiXCR, one entry per CDR3 protein. TCRdb, not the original authors, processed these V and J calls. This sample carries 80,000 or so distinct CDR3 sequences, approximately 15% of them seen once, and the ten largest clones take over 6.5%. CDR3 size: 14 residues. The germline V gene encodes CDR1 MNHEY and CDR2 SVGAGI. The V gene end was trimmed by 4 bases and the J gene end by 5 bases; junction bases not matched to a gene: 5. The starting material, unfractionated whole blood, was used for total RNA extraction. About this clonotype itself: Its antigen remains unknown.

The chain links TRBV6-5 to TRBJ1-3; TRBD1 matches at 7 bases. This TCR came from a female donor in good health. CDR3 in DNA: TGTGCCAGCAGTTCCACAGGGGACCGAAACACCATATATTTT. Translating it yields CASSSTGDRNTIYF.